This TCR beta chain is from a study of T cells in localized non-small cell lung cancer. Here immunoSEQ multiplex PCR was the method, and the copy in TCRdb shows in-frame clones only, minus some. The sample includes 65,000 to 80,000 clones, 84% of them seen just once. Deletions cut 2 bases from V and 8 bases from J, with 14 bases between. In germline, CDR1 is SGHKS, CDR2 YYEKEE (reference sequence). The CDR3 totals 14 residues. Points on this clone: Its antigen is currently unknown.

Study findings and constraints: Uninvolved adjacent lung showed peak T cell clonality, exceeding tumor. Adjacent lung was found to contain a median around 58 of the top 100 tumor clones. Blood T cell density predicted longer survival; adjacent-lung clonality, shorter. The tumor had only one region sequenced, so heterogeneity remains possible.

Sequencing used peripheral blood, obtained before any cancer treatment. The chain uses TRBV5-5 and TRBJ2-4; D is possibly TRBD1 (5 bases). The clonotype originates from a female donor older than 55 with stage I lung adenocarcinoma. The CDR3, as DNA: TGTGCCAGCAGCTTAGACGCAGGGTGGGACATTCAGTACTTC. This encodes CASSLDAGWDIQYF.